One and the same sample provided the 17 T cell receptor beta chains below, sequenced in a study of shared clonotypes between healthy human individuals. The data were produced by immunoSEQ multiplex PCR, yet TCRdb's version contains in-frame clones alone and is incomplete. In the table there are about 2 million clones, approximately 94% of which are singletons. In the naive CD8 group, cells lacked CD45RO and were positively selected for CCR7, so terminally differentiated effector memory CD45RA+ cells were left out. Sequenced: naive CD8+ T cells sorted from blood. All receptors come from a man aged 18 to 29 in good health.

The rearrangement joins TRBV6-5 to TRBJ2-7, with TRBD1 identical over 8 bases. Looked up from germline, CDR1 is MNHEY and CDR2 is SVGAGI. This CDR3 region has 15 residues. V dropped 0 bases and J dropped 5; count of bases not matched to a gene: 6. CDR3 protein: CASSYSSQGGDEQYF. CDR3 sequence (DNA): TGTGCCAGCAGTTACTCCTCACAGGGGGGTGACGAGCAGTACTTC.

The rearrangement links TRBV29-1 to TRBJ2-2; D is ambiguous. The V and J ends lost 6 bases and 7 bases respectively, with 12 bases between them. CDR3 length equals 12 residues. The germline V gene encodes CDR1 SQVTM and CDR2 ANQGSEA. The CDR3 region is CSVVGRVGELFF. CDR3 DNA: TGCAGCGTAGTGGGCCGGGTCGGGGAGCTGTTTTTT.

This sequence joins TRBV5-8 and TRBJ2-1; TRBD1 matches 7 bases. The CDR3 runs to 14 residues. With 4 bases clipped from V and 7 bases from J, the junction kept 8 bases outside the gene matches. Germline V CDR1 and CDR2: SGHTS, YDEGEE. CDR3 amino acids: CASSPGTALNEQFF. The CDR3, as DNA: TGTGCCAGCAGCCCGGGGACAGCGTTAAATGAGCAGTTCTTC.

The chain combines TRBV9 with TRBJ2-7, with D hard to call. V gave up 1 base and J gave up 3 bases, with 11 bases separating them. The CDR3 spans 14 residues. Germline assignment: CDR1 SGDLS and CDR2 YYNGEE. CDR3 nucleotide sequence: TGTGCCAGCAGCGTAATGGACGGAGACTACGAGCAGTACTTC. Residues: CASSVMDGDYEQYF.

The V gene is TRBV27, the J gene TRBJ2-7; D is undetermined. Germline V gene sequence: CDR1 MNHEY, CDR2 SMNVEV (reference sequence). The length of the CDR3 is 13 residues. V was pared by 7 bases and J by 1 base, with 11 bases between. The CDR3 sequence is CASKKGRSYEQYF. In DNA, the CDR3 is TGTGCCAGCAAAAAGGGTCGGTCCTACGAGCAGTACTTC.

The chain carries TRBV6-5 and TRBJ2-1; TRBD1 matches 8 bases. This CDR3 has 15 residues. Trimming at V came to 6 bases and at J to 5 bases, leaving 9 bases not matched to a gene. In germline, CDR1 is MNHEY, CDR2 SVGAGI. CDR3 sequence (DNA): TGTGCCAGCAGGACAGGGGCCGACATCGACAATGAGCAGTTCTTC. It encodes CASRTGADIDNEQFF.

The chain recombines TRBV5-1 with TRBJ2-7; 7 nucleotides match TRBD2. The V segment lost 0 bases and the J segment 5 bases; nucleotides outside the gene matches: 5. This CDR3 has 14 residues. Germline-derived CDR1 and CDR2 are SGHRS and YFSETQ. CDR3 amino acids: CASSLVVGGHEQYF. For the CDR3, the DNA is TGCGCCAGCAGCTTGGTAGTGGGAGGGCACGAGCAGTACTTC.

The chain joins TRBV19 to TRBJ1-5; D perhaps matches TRBD1 (5 bases). The CDR3 is made up of 15 amino acids. V lost 9 bases to trimming and J lost 1 base, with 16 bases between them. Germline values: CDR1 LNHDA, CDR2 SQIVND (reference sequence). CDR3 loop: CASQRGTWSNQPQHF. DNA for the CDR3: TGTGCCAGCCAGAGGGGTACGTGGAGCAATCAGCCCCAGCATTTT.

This chain links TRBV7-2 with TRBJ1-5, with D possibly being TRBD1 (6 bases). CDR1 and CDR2 from the germline V gene are SGHTA and FQGNSA. Trimming left V 5 bases short and J 0 bases short, with 11 bases between. The CDR3 length is 15 residues. The CDR3 spells CASSQGTYSNQPQHF. CDR3 sequence (DNA): TGTGCCAGCAGCCAGGGGACATATAGCAATCAGCCCCAGCATTTT.

The chain is built from TRBV7-3 and TRBJ2-3; TRBD1 agrees at 10 bases. The germline gives CDR1 SGHTA, CDR2 FQGTGA. This CDR3 spans 16 amino acids. J gave up 4 bases and V 5 bases, and 9 bases lay outside the gene matches. The CDR3 spells CASSSPGQGSPDTQYF. The CDR3 DNA follows: TGTGCCAGCAGCAGCCCGGGACAGGGGTCCCCAGATACGCAGTATTTT.

This chain uses TRBV29-1 with TRBJ2-1; D may be TRBD2 (6 bases). Per the germline V gene, CDR1 is SQVTM and CDR2 is ANQGSEA. V was trimmed by 4 bases and J by 2 bases, leaving 18 bases between them. The CDR3 is 16 residues long. The CDR3 loop is CSVGGRLEGTYNEQFF. The CDR3 region has the DNA TGCAGCGTTGGAGGGCGCCTGGAGGGGACCTACAATGAGCAGTTCTTC.

The CDR3 spells CASSQQEKETQYF. For the CDR3, the DNA is TGTGCCAGCAGCCAACAGGAGAAAGAGACCCAGTACTTC. The chain links TRBV7-9 to TRBJ2-5, with a weak D call TRBD1 (5 bases). CDR1 and CDR2 from the germline V gene are SEHNR and FQNEAQ (reference sequence). V lost 5 bases and J 3 bases, leaving 10 bases between the germline ends. The CDR3 is made up of 13 amino acids.

The chain links TRBV4-3 to TRBJ2-1, with 9 bases matching TRBD2. This CDR3 is 18 amino acids long. CDR1 LGHNA and CDR2 YSLEER come from the germline V gene. Trimming took 0 bases from V and 0 from J; bases not matched to a gene: 6. The chain's CDR3 is CASSQDWGSGSSYNEQFF. The DNA of the CDR3 is TGCGCCAGCAGCCAAGATTGGGGTAGCGGGAGCTCCTACAATGAGCAGTTCTTC.

A single count supports this clone. The gene calls are TRBV7-9 and TRBJ2-7, with TRBD2 matching 12 bases. The ends lost 5 bases at V and 0 bases at J; junction bases unmatched: 5. CDR1 SEHNR and CDR2 FQNEAQ come from the germline V gene (reference sequence). CDR3 length: 16 amino acids. DNA for the CDR3: TGTGCCAGCAGCCCGACTAGCGGGAGTAGCTCCTACGAGCAGTACTTC. Its translation is CASSPTSGSSSYEQYF. Full variable domain (missing parts from reference TRBV7-9 and TRBJ2-7): DTGVSQNPRHKITKRGQNVTFRCDPISEHNRLYWYRQTLGQGPEFLTYFQNEAQLEKSRLLSDRFSAERPKGSFSTLEIQRTEQGDSAMYLCASSPTSGSSSYEQYFGPGTRLTVT.

V and J are TRBV4-3 and TRBJ2-1, with TRBD2 identical over 7 bases. The CDR3 is 17 amino acids. V shed 0 bases and J 7 bases; nucleotides not matched to a gene: 12. The germline CDR1 and CDR2 sequences are LGHNA and YSLEER. Here the CDR3 DNA reads TGCGCCAGCAGCCAAGATTATGTTAGCGGGCCGATGAATGAGCAGTTCTTC. Its translation: CASSQDYVSGPMNEQFF.

The chain links TRBV19 to TRBJ2-5; D perhaps matches TRBD2 (5 bases). This CDR3 spans 13 amino acids. V was trimmed by 3 bases and J by 5 bases, leaving 10 bases between them. Germline CDR1 and CDR2: LNHDA and SQIVND (reference sequence). CDR3 region: CASSIIDYETQYF. As DNA, the CDR3 is TGTGCCAGTAGTATTATCGACTACGAGACCCAGTACTTC.

This sequence joins TRBV28 and TRBJ2-2, with 8 nucleotides matching TRBD1. J lost 6 bases, V lost 4 bases, and 13 bases had no gene match. The CDR3 is 17 residues long. Germline CDR1 reads MDHEN; CDR2 reads SYDVKM. CDR3 amino acids: CASSSDRELASAGELFF. The CDR3 DNA is TGTGCCAGCAGTTCGGACAGGGAGTTAGCGAGCGCCGGGGAGCTGTTTTTT.